Listed below are T cell receptor beta chains from one sample, sequenced in a study of blood T cell repertoires in COVID-19. Profiling relied on immunoSEQ multiplex PCR, and the TCRdb table lists in-frame clones only, not all of them. The sample includes around 250,000 clones, 80% to 90% of them seen just once. The sequenced material came from PBMCs or T cells enriched from blood (not recorded which). These receptors originate from a woman between 45 and 60 years old who had recovered from COVID-19. Each CDR3 is given with its conserved first and last residue. The D gene is left open where the match is weak.

v_call,cdr3_length,j_call,d_call,cdr3_nt,cdr3_aa
TRBV27,13,TRBJ1-2,TRBD1,TGTGCCAGCAGTCCCGGGACAGCTTATACTAGAACCTTC,CASSPGTAYTRTF
TRBV7-3,15,TRBJ2-5,-,TGTGCCAGCAGCTATAGCGGCCTTACTGGGGAGACCCAGTACTTC,CASSYSGLTGETQYF
TRBV7-9,12,TRBJ2-7,-,TGTGCCAGCAGCTTACGTGCCTACGAGCAGTACTTC,CASSLRAYEQYF
TRBV18,15,TRBJ1-2,TRBD1,TGTGCCAGCTCACCCGGGACAGTGGGAGCCTATGGCTACACCTTC,CASSPGTVGAYGYTF
TRBV18,14,TRBJ2-7,TRBD1,TGTGCCAGCTCACCGGGACAGGTACAAGGGGAGCAGTACTTC,CASSPGQVQGEQYF
TRBV18,16,TRBJ2-1,TRBD2,TGTGCCAGCTCACCAGGACTAGCGGCCTCCTACAATGAGCAGTTCTTC,CASSPGLAASYNEQFF
TRBV19,15,TRBJ2-1,TRBD2,TGTGCCAGTAGTATATCTAGCGGAGGTTACAATGAGCAGTTCTTC,CASSISSGGYNEQFF
TRBV28,16,TRBJ1-2,TRBD1,TGTGCCAGCAGTGCAGACCGGGACAGGAGTTCCTATGGCTACACCTTC,CASSADRDRSSYGYTF
TRBV7-9,15,TRBJ1-1,TRBD1,TGTGCCAGCATGCAGGGACAGGGGGCTTACACTGAAGCTTTCTTT,CASMQGQGAYTEAFF
TRBV18,17,TRBJ2-2,TRBD2,TGTGCCAGCTCACGTGCGACTAGCGGGAGGCGGACCGGGGAGCTGTTTTTT,CASSRATSGRRTGELFF